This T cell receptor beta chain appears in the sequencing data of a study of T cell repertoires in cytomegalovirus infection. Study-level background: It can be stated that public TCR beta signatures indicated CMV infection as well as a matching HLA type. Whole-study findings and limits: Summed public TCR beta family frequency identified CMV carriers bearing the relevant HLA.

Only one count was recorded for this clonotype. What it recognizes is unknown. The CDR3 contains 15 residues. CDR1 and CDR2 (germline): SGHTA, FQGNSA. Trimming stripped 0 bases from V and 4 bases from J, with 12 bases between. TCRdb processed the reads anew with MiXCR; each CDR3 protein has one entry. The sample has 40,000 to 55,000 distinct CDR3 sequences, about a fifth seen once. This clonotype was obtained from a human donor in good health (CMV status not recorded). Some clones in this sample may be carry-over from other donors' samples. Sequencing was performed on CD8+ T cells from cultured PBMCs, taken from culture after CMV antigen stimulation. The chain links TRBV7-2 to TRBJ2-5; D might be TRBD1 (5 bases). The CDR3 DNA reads TGTGCCAGCAGCTTAGCGCTCGGCAGGGCAGAGACCCAGTACTTC. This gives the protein CASSLALGRAETQYF.